This T cell receptor beta chain was recorded in a study of regulatory T cells in long-lasting Graves disease. From germline, CDR1 is DFQATT and CDR2 SNEGSKA (reference sequence). V shed 7 bases, J shed 5 bases, and the junction held 2 bases outside the gene matches. CDR3 length equals 11 residues. This clonotype occurred many times. Its antigen is as yet unknown. Time point here: persistent/refractory GD, antithyroid drugs over 5 years with positive TRAb. RNA isolated from PBMCs was used to make the TCR library. Points from the study as a whole: The study found lower TCR diversity in persistent Graves' patients than in newly diagnosed ones.

Libraries of TCR beta came from iRepertoire HTBI primers plus Arm-PCR of CDR3 regions. TCRdb recomputed calls from the multiplex PCR reads with MiXCR, one row per CDR3 protein. Of about 460,000 distinct CDR3 sequences listed, around a fifth are singletons. The clonotype was recovered from a female donor with Graves disease. The sample here was peripheral blood mononuclear cells (PBMCs), taken when the disease was refractory, from a patient treated with antithyroid drugs. The chain combines TRBV20-1 with TRBJ1-2; 9 bases map to TRBD1. The CDR3 reads CSGTGEYGYTF. The CDR3 bases are TGCAGTGGGACAGGGGAATATGGCTACACCTTC.